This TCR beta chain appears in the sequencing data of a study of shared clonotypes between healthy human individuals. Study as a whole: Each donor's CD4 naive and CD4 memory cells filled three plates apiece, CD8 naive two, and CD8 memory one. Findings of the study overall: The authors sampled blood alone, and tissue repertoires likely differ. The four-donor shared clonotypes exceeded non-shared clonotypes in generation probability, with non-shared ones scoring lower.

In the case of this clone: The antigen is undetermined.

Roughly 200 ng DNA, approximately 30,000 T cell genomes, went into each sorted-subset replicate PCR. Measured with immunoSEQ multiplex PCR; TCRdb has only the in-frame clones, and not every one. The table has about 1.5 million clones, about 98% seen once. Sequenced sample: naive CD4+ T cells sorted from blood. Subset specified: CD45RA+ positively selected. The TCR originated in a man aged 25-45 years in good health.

The CDR3 coding sequence is TGTGCCATCCACAAGAGAGAAGGGCTGTTTTTT. This codes for CAIHKREGLFF. The chain carries TRBV7-6 and TRBJ1-4; no reliable D call. This CDR3 contains 11 residues. V was shortened by 10 bases and J by 14 bases, with 17 bases between the two germline ends. CDR1 and CDR2 from the germline V gene are SGHVS and FNYEAQ.